These 8 T cell receptor beta chains came from one sample sequenced in a study of cytomegalovirus exposure and HLA in healthy donors. Primers: 60 Vbeta forward and 13 Jbeta reverse. Produced via immunoSEQ multiplex PCR; TCRdb's table is partial and in-frame only. The listing contains tens of thousands of clones. The specimen sequenced was PBMCs. These receptors all come from a male donor in good health and CMV-seronegative.

This CDR3 reads CASSLEGRVDTQYF. The CDR3 DNA reads TGTGCCAGCAGCCTTGAAGGGCGGGTAGATACGCAGTATTTT. The rearrangement links TRBV9 to TRBJ2-3, with TRBD2 as a possible D gene (5 bases). The CDR3 is made up of 14 amino acids. Germline CDR1 and CDR2: SGDLS and YYNGEE. The V end was cut by 4 bases, the J end by 5 bases, with 14 bases between.

The chain joins TRBV28 to TRBJ2-2; the match to TRBD2 covers 10 bases. The CDR3 has 18 amino acids. CDR1 MDHEN and CDR2 SYDVKM come from the germline V gene. Trimming cost V 1 base and J 1 base; bases outside gene matches: 6. CDR3 sequence reads: CASSLFGLADENTGELFF. CDR3 DNA sequence: TGTGCCAGCAGTTTATTTGGACTAGCGGACGAGAACACCGGGGAGCTGTTTTTT. The whole variable domain, filled in from reference TRBV28 and TRBJ2-2, reads DVKVTQSSRYLVKRTGEKVFLECVQDMDHENMFWYRQDPGLGLRLIYFSYDVKMKEKGDIPEGYSVSREKKERFSLILESASTNQTSMYLCASSLFGLADENTGELFFGEGSRLTVL.

The chain links TRBV5-1 to TRBJ2-7, with TRBD2 identical over 11 bases. The CDR3 covers 12 residues. V trimming: 4 bases; J trimming: 12 bases; junction bases outside the gene matches: 6. CDR1 is SGHRS and CDR2 is YFSETQ in the germline V gene. CDR3 nucleotides: TGCGCCAGCAGCCTCACTAGCGGGAGATGGTACTTC. It is translated as CASSLTSGRWYF.

V usage is TRBV15 and J usage is TRBJ2-3, with TRBD1 matching 10 bases. Germline trimming cut 0 bases from V and 5 bases from J; bases unmatched to any gene: 8. CDR1 LNHNV and CDR2 YYDKDF come from the germline V gene (reference sequence). The CDR3 runs to 17 residues. The CDR3 region is CATSREAGTGVGDTQYF. The CDR3 DNA reads TGTGCCACCAGCAGAGAGGCCGGGACAGGGGTAGGAGATACGCAGTATTTT.

J is TRBJ1-1 and V is TRBV7-9, with TRBD1 matching over 12 bases. Germline CDR1 and CDR2: SEHNR and FQNEAQ (reference sequence). The junction had 13 bases not matched to a gene; V was cut back by 5 bases and J by 0 bases. This CDR3 is 19 amino acids long. CDR3 DNA sequence: TGTGCCAGCAGCCTTATCCCCGGGACAGGGGGCTGGATGAACACTGAAGCTTTCTTT. Its translation is CASSLIPGTGGWMNTEAFF.

The V and J genes are TRBV9 and TRBJ2-1; D uncertain. The CDR3 totals 15 residues. Germline CDR1 SGDLS, CDR2 YYNGEE. Trimming shortened V by 0 bases and J by 0 bases, and 7 bases separated the two germline ends. The CDR3 loop reads CASSVEHNSYNEQFF. The CDR3 bases are TGTGCCAGCAGCGTAGAGCATAACTCCTACAATGAGCAGTTCTTC.

The rearrangement joins TRBV11-2 to TRBJ2-7; weak D call: TRBD2 (6 bases). Germline CDR1 is SGHAT and CDR2 is FQNNGV. The V end was cut by 5 bases, the J end by 5 bases, with 16 bases between. The CDR3 is 14 amino acids. CDR3 DNA sequence: TGTGCCAGCAGCCGCGCCGGACTATCCAACGAGCAGTACTTC. Residues: CASSRAGLSNEQYF. The full variable domain, in which reference TRBV11-2 and TRBJ2-7 provide the parts outside the CDR3, is EAGVAQSPRYKIIEKRQSVAFWCNPISGHATLYWYQQILGQGPKLLIQFQNNGVVDDSQLPKDRFSAERLKGVDSTLKIQPAKLEDSAVYLCASSRAGLSNEQYFGPGTRLTVT.

The chain couples TRBV19 to TRBJ2-2, with 7 bases lining up with TRBD1. V lost 5 bases and J lost 6; bases outside the gene matches: 6. CDR1 LNHDA and CDR2 SQIVND come from the germline V gene (reference sequence). This CDR3 has 14 amino acids. The CDR3 bases are TGTGCCAGTAGTTCCACAGGGGCTTCCGGGGAGCTGTTTTTT. It specifies CASSSTGASGELFF.